These T cell receptor beta chains were read from a single sample in a study of T cell repertoires in cytomegalovirus infection. TCRdb redid the calling of the reads with MiXCR, one entry per CDR3 protein. The sample carries fewer than 550,000 distinct CDR3 sequences, around 11% recorded once. Specimen: PBMCs. These receptors were taken from a human donor in good health (CMV status not recorded). Some clones in this sample may be carry-over from other donors' samples. CDR3s include the opening cysteine and the closing phenylalanine or tryptophan. The D gene is left open where the match is weak. Size is omitted from some rows. Given values are once, few, many or a class for expanded clones.

-	TRBJ2-5	TRBV18	many	TGTGCCAGCTCACCGCAGAGGGGGCAAGAGACCCAGTACTTC	CASSPQRGQETQYF
-	TRBJ1-5	TRBV9	few	TGTGCCAGCAGCGCTGGACCGAGTTTGAGGCCCCAGCATTTT	CASSAGPSLRPQHF
-	TRBJ2-5	TRBV7-2	many	TGTGCCAGCAGCTTAGCGGGAGGGGGGCGCGGAGAGACCCAGTACTTC	CASSLAGGGRGETQYF
TRBD1	TRBJ1-1	TRBV20-1	many	TGCAGTGCTAGGGAGGACAGGGATGAGAGCACTGAAGCTTTCTTT	CSAREDRDESTEAFF
TRBD1	TRBJ2-7	TRBV20-1	many	TGCAGTGCTGGGGACAGGGTGCAGTACTTC	CSAGDRVQYF
-	TRBJ2-6	TRBV18	few	TGTGCCAGCTCACCAAGGTCGGGCTCTGGGGCCAACGTCCTGACTTTC	CASSPRSGSGANVLTF
-	TRBJ1-1	TRBV29-1	-	TGCAGCGTTGGAACTCTTCTGAACACTGAAGCTTTCTTT	CSVGTLLNTEAFF
-	TRBJ1-5	TRBV19	many	TGTGCCAGTAGTATAGTTCCCACAGGGCCTCTCAATCAGCCCCAGCATTTT	CASSIVPTGPLNQPQHF
-	TRBJ1-2	TRBV7-2	many	TGTGCCAGCAGCTTTTACACCCACTATGGCTACACCTTC	CASSFYTHYGYTF
-	TRBJ1-4	TRBV27	many	TGTGCCAGCAGTACTTATCCTTCGACAGCAACTAATGAAAAACTGTTTTTT	CASSTYPSTATNEKLFF
TRBD1	TRBJ2-5	TRBV12-3/TRBV12-4	many	TGTGCCAGCAGTTTAGGTATCGGACAGGGGGCCGGGGAGACCCAGTACTTC	CASSLGIGQGAGETQYF
-	TRBJ2-7	TRBV7-9	many	TGTGCCAGCAGCTCACCAGGGATCGCCAGCTACGAGCAGTACTTC	CASSSPGIASYEQYF
-	TRBJ2-2	TRBV7-2	medium-sized	TGTGCCAGCAGCTTAAATGAGCCCGGGGAGCTGTTTTTT	CASSLNEPGELFF
TRBD2	TRBJ2-1	TRBV15	-	TGTGCCACCAGCAGGGAGCGGGATGGCAATGAGCAGTTCTTC	CATSRERDGNEQFF
TRBD1	TRBJ2-1	TRBV20-1	few	TGCAGTGCTATAGCGTTACAGGGGGCGAATTTCGATGAGCAGTTCTTC	CSAIALQGANFDEQFF
-	TRBJ1-1	TRBV2	few	TGTGCCACCACCACGGGGAAAGGCACTGAAGCTTTCTTT	CATTTGKGTEAFF
-	TRBJ1-1	TRBV7-3	many	TGTGCCAGCAGCTTAGACAGGAACACTGAAGCTTTCTTT	CASSLDRNTEAFF
-	TRBJ1-2	TRBV7-2	many	TGTGCCAGCAGCTTATCCCCAATCCCAAACTATGGCTACACCTTC	CASSLSPIPNYGYTF
TRBD1	TRBJ1-2	TRBV5-8	-	TGTGCCAGCAGCCTATGGGACAGGGACGACTATGGCTACACCTTC	CASSLWDRDDYGYTF
-	TRBJ1-6	TRBV27	many	TGTGCCAGCAGTTTAGGGGGGCCGATATCCTCCCCCCTCCACTTT	CASSLGGPISSPLHF
TRBD1	TRBJ2-5	TRBV7-2	many	TGTGCCAGCAGCTCCACACGGGGACAGTTCCAAGAGACCCAGTACTTC	CASSSTRGQFQETQYF
-	TRBJ2-7	TRBV28	-	TGTGCCAGCAGCCGACAGTACTACGAGCAGTACTTC	CASSRQYYEQYF
-	TRBJ1-1	TRBV10-3	many	TGTGCCATCAGAGGGGACGGGTACACTGAAGCTTTCTTT	CAIRGDGYTEAFF
-	TRBJ2-7	TRBV7-9	many	TGTGCCAGCAGGGACACTGACTACGAGCAGTACTTC	CASRDTDYEQYF
-	TRBJ2-6	TRBV5-4	-	TGTGCCAGCAGCCCCGAAGGGTCTGGGGCCAACGTCCTGACTTTC	CASSPEGSGANVLTF
TRBD2	TRBJ2-1	TRBV7-3	many	TGTGCCAGCAGCTTAGAGGGGAGTAGCGGGGGGGCCCAGTTCTTC	CASSLEGSSGGAQFF
-	TRBJ1-1	TRBV7-8	many	TGTGCCAGCAGTCCCACGGGGGGGCCTGAAGCTTTCTTT	CASSPTGGPEAFF
TRBD1	TRBJ1-5	TRBV29-1	-	TGCAGCGTACGACAGGGAACAAATCAGCCCCAGCATTTT	CSVRQGTNQPQHF
-	TRBJ2-5	TRBV7-8	many	TGTGCCAGCAGCTTAGCGAAAGGCCCGGACGCAGAGACCCAGTACTTC	CASSLAKGPDAETQYF
-	TRBJ1-1	TRBV27	many	TGTGCCAGCAGAGACCGGGGGGAGGGGGCTTTCTTT	CASRDRGEGAFF
-	TRBJ2-2	TRBV12-3/TRBV12-4	many	TGTGCCAGCAGCCGGAACACCGGGGAGCTGTTTTTT	CASSRNTGELFF
-	TRBJ1-2	TRBV7-2	many	TGTGCCAGCAGCCCTATGGGACCGGATTTACGCTACACCTTC	CASSPMGPDLRYTF
TRBD1	TRBJ1-1	TRBV29-1	few	TGCAGCGTTAGGACAGGGGCGGACACTGAAGCTTTCTTT	CSVRTGADTEAFF
TRBD2	TRBJ2-2	TRBV20-1	few	TGCAGTGCTAGAATTAGCGGGGCGAACACCGGGGAGCTGTTTTTT	CSARISGANTGELFF
TRBD1	TRBJ2-6	TRBV12-3/TRBV12-4	many	TGTGCCAGCAGTCCCGGAGACAGGGAAGTAGCTGGGGCCAACGTCCTGACTTTC	CASSPGDREVAGANVLTF
TRBD1	TRBJ1-2	TRBV12-3/TRBV12-4	many	TGTGCCAGCAGTTTATCCGGACAGGGGAAGGACTATGGCTACACCTTC	CASSLSGQGKDYGYTF
-	TRBJ1-5	TRBV16	many	TGTGCCAGCAGCCAAGGGTCAGGGGCCCTAAGCAATCAGCCCCAGCATTTT	CASSQGSGALSNQPQHF
TRBD1	TRBJ2-7	TRBV19	-	TGTGCCAGTAGTCCATGGGACAGTGCGCGAGACGAGCAGTACTTC	CASSPWDSARDEQYF
TRBD1	TRBJ1-1	TRBV7-9	many	TGTGCCAGCAGCTTACCCGACCGCGGGGACAGGGAGGGAGCTTTCTTT	CASSLPDRGDREGAFF
-	TRBJ1-2	TRBV5-6	many	TGTGCCAGCAGCACGGGAGGTAGAGGCTACACCTTC	CASSTGGRGYTF
-	TRBJ1-2	TRBV29-1	-	TGCAGCGTTGAAGGGACAGACCTTTATGGCTTCACCTTC	CSVEGTDLYGFTF
-	TRBJ1-2	TRBV12-3/TRBV12-4	-	TGTGCCAGCTCCAATCGGGCAGGGACCGGCTACACCTTC	CASSNRAGTGYTF
-	TRBJ2-1	TRBV2	many	TGTGCCAGCCTCACCCGCAATGAGCAGTTCTTC	CASLTRNEQFF
-	TRBJ2-4	TRBV7-6	many	TGTGCCAGCAGCTTAGAAGCGGGTTCTCTAGCCAAAAACATTCAGTACTTC	CASSLEAGSLAKNIQYF
-	TRBJ2-2	TRBV7-8	many	TGTGCCAGCAGCCCCGGTGCCGGGGAGCTGTTTTTT	CASSPGAGELFF
-	TRBJ2-6	TRBV6-5	many	TGTGCCAGCAGGGCGACTGGGGCCAACGTCCTGACTTTC	CASRATGANVLTF
TRBD1	TRBJ2-7	TRBV5-6	many	TGTGCCAGCAGCCGTACACCCGACAGGGCGCGAGTCGAGCAGTACTTC	CASSRTPDRARVEQYF
TRBD2	TRBJ2-7	TRBV7-9	many	TGTGCCAGCAGCGTGGGGGGGAGCTCCTACGAGCAGTACTTC	CASSVGGSSYEQYF
TRBD2	TRBJ2-1	TRBV20-1	-	TGCAGTGCTAGGGACCCCGGGACTAGAGTCAATGAGCAGTTCTTC	CSARDPGTRVNEQFF
-	TRBJ2-3	TRBV9	-	TGTGCCAGCAGCCCTCGTTGGACAGCCACAGATACGCAGTATTTT	CASSPRWTATDTQYF
TRBD2	TRBJ2-7	TRBV2	many	TGTGCCAGCAGTTTACTAGCGGATTCCTACGAGCAGTACTTC	CASSLLADSYEQYF
-	TRBJ1-3	TRBV6-1	many	TGTGCCAGCAGACGCGGACCGAGCTCTGGAAACACCATATATTTT	CASRRGPSSGNTIYF
TRBD1	TRBJ1-1	TRBV10-3	-	TGTGCCACCGCCGGGACAGGGAGGGCTTTCTTT	CATAGTGRAFF
-	TRBJ1-1	TRBV19	-	TGTGCCAGTGCCCGGGCCCGGAACACTGAAGCTTTCTTT	CASARARNTEAFF
-	TRBJ2-7	TRBV20-1	many	TGCAGTGCTAGAGTCGGGGACCTCTCCTACGAGCAGTACTTC	CSARVGDLSYEQYF